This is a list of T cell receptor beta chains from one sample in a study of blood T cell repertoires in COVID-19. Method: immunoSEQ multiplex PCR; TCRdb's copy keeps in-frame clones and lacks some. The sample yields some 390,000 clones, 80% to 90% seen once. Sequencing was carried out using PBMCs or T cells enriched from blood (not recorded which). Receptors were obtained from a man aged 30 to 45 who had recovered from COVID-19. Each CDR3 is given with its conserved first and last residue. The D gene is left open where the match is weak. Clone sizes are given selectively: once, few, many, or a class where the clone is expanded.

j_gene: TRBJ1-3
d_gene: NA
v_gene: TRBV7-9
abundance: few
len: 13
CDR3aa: CASRLEGGNTIYF
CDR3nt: TGTGCCAGCAGACTAGAGGGTGGAAACACCATATATTTT

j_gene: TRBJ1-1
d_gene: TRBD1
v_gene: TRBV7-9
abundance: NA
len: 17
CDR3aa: CASSSYRGSPSNTEAFF
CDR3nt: TGTGCCAGCAGCTCCTACAGGGGCAGTCCGTCGAACACTGAAGCTTTCTTT

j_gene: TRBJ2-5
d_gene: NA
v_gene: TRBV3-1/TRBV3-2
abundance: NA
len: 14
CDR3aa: CASSQDARVKTQYF
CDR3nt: TGTGCCAGCAGCCAAGACGCCAGGGTGAAGACCCAGTACTTC

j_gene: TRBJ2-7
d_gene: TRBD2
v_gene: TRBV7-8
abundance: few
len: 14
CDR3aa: CASSPPAGEAEQYF
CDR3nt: TGTGCCAGCAGCCCCCCTGCGGGAGAGGCCGAGCAGTACTTC

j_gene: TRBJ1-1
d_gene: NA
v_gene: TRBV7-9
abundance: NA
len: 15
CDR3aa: CASSLGTAMNTEAFF
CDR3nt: TGTGCCAGCAGCTTAGGGACAGCCATGAACACTGAAGCTTTCTTT

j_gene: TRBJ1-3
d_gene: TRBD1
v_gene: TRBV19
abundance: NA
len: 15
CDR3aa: CASSIDRGPGNTIYF
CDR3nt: TGTGCCAGTAGTATTGACAGGGGGCCTGGAAACACCATATATTTT

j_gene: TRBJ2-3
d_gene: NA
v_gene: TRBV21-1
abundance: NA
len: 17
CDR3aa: CASSKRKASGSTDTQYF
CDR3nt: TGTGCCAGCAGCAAAAGAAAGGCTAGCGGCTCCACAGATACGCAGTATTTT

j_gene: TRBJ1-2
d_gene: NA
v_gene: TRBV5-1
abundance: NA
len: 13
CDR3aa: CASSLGGEYGYTF
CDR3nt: TGCGCCAGCAGCTTGGGGGGAGAGTATGGCTACACCTTC

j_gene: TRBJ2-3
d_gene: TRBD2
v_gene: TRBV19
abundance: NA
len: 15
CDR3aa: CASSATSVGTDTQYF
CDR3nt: TGTGCCAGTAGTGCAACTAGCGTGGGCACAGATACGCAGTATTTT

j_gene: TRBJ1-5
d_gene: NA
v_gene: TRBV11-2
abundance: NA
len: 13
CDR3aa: CASSLGLNQPQHF
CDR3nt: TGTGCCAGCAGCTTAGGGCTTAATCAGCCCCAGCATTTT

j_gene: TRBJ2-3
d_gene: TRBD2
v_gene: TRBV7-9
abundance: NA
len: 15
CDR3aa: CASSWTSGRADTQYF
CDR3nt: TGTGCCAGCAGCTGGACTAGCGGTAGAGCGGATACGCAGTATTTT

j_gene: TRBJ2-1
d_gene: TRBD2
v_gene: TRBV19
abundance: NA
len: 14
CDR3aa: CASSITGLAGEQFF
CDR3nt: TGTGCCAGTAGTATAACGGGACTAGCAGGTGAGCAGTTCTTC

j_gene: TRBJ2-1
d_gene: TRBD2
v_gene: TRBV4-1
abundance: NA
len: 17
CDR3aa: CASSESLPGTSFTEQFF
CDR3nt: TGCGCCAGCAGCGAATCCCTTCCCGGGACTAGCTTCACTGAGCAGTTCTTC

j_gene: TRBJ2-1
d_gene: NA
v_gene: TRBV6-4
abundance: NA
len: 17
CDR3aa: CASSDPGGEVSYNEQFF
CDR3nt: TGTGCCAGCAGTGACCCCGGCGGGGAGGTTTCCTACAATGAGCAGTTCTTC

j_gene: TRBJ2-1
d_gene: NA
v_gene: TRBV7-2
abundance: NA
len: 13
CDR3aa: CASSLEAANEQFF
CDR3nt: TGTGCCAGCAGCTTGGAAGCGGCCAATGAGCAGTTCTTC

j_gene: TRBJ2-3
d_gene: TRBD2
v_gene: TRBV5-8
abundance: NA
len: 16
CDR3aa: CASSRGTSGDTDTQYF
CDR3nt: TGTGCCAGCAGCCGCGGGACTAGCGGTGACACAGATACGCAGTATTTT

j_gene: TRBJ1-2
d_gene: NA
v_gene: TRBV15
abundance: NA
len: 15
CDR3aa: CATSSVPQTRYGYTF
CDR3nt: TGTGCCACCAGCAGCGTCCCGCAAACACGATATGGCTACACCTTC

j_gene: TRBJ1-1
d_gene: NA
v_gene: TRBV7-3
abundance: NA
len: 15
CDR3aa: CASSLLSSGVTEAFF
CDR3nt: TGTGCCAGCAGCTTACTATCTTCGGGAGTCACTGAAGCTTTCTTT

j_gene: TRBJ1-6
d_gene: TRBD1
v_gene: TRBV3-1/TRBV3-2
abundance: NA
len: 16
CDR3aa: CASSQVGTGGNSPLHF
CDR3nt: TGTGCCAGCAGCCAAGTCGGGACAGGCGGTAATTCACCCCTCCACTTT

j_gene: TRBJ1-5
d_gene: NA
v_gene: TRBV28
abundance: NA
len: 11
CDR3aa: CASSYDQPQHF
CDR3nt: TGTGCCAGCAGCTATGATCAGCCCCAGCATTTT

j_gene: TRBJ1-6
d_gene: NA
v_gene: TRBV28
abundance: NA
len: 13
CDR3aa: CASRADSSSPLHF
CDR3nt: TGTGCCAGCAGGGCGGACAGTAGTTCACCCCTCCACTTT

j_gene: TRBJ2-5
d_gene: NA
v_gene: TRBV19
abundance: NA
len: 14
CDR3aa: CASSAHGRQETQYF
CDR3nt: TGTGCCAGTAGTGCTCACGGCAGGCAAGAGACCCAGTACTTC

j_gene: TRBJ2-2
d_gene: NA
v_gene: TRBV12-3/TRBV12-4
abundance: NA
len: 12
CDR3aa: CASSWLAGELFF
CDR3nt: TGTGCCAGCAGTTGGCTAGCCGGGGAGCTGTTTTTT

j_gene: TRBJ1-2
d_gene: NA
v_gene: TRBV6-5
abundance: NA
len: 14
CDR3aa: CASRSLLQNSGYTF
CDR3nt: TGTGCCAGCAGATCCCTTCTACAGAACTCTGGCTACACCTTC

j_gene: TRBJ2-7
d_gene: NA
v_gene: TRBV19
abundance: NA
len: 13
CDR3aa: CASSTGFSYEQYF
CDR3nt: TGTGCCAGCTCCACAGGGTTCTCCTACGAGCAGTACTTC

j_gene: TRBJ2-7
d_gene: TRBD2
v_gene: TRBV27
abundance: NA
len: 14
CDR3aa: CASSLAVLGYEQYF
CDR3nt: TGTGCCAGCAGTCTAGCGGTACTAGGGTACGAGCAGTACTTC

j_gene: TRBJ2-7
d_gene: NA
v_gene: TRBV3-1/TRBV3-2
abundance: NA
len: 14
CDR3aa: CASSQVSSNYEQYF
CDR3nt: TGTGCCAGCAGCCAAGTTTCTAGTAACTACGAGCAGTACTTC

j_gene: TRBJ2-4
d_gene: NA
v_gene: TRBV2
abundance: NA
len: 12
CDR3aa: CATGVSKNIQYF
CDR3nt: TGTGCCACAGGGGTGAGCAAAAACATTCAGTACTTC

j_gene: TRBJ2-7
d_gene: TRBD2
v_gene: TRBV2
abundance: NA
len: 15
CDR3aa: CASSEGLASSYEQYF
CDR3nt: TGTGCCAGCAGTGAGGGACTAGCGAGCTCCTACGAGCAGTACTTC

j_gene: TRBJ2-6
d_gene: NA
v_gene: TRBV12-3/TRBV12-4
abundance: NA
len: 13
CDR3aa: CASSYSGANVLTF
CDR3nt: TGTGCCAGCTCCTACTCTGGGGCCAACGTCCTGACTTTC

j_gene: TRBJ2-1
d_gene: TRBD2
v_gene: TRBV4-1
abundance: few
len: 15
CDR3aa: CASSHGTSHLSEQFF
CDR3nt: TGCGCCAGCAGCCATGGGACTAGCCATTTGAGTGAGCAGTTCTTC

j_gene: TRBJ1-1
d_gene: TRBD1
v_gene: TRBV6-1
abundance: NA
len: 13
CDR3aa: CASSEFWDRYAFF
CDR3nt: TGTGCCAGCAGTGAATTTTGGGACAGATATGCTTTCTTT

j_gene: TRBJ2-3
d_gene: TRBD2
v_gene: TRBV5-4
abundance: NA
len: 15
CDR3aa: CASSPSGIRADTQYF
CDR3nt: TGTGCCAGCAGCCCTAGCGGGATTAGGGCAGATACGCAGTATTTT

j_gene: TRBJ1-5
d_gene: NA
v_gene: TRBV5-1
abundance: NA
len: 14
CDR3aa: CASSLERTDQPQHF
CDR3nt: TGCGCCAGCAGCTTGGAAAGGACAGATCAGCCCCAGCATTTT

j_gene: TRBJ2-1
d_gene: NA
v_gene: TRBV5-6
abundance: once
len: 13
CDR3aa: CASSFVSNNEQFF
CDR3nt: TGTGCCAGCAGCTTCGTTAGCAACAATGAGCAGTTCTTC

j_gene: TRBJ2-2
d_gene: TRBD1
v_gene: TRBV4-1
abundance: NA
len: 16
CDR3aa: CASSHTRGRNTGELFF
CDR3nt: TGCGCCAGCAGCCATACGAGGGGGCGGAACACCGGGGAGCTGTTTTTT

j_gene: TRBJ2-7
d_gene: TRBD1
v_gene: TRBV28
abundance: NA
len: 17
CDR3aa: CASSPTTQGMSSYEQYF
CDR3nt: TGTGCCAGCAGTCCAACCACACAGGGGATGAGCTCCTACGAGCAGTACTTC

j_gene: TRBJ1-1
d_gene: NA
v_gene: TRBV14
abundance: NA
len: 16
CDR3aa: CASSFGPQEANTEAFF
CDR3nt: TGTGCCAGCAGCTTTGGACCGCAGGAGGCCAACACTGAAGCTTTCTTT

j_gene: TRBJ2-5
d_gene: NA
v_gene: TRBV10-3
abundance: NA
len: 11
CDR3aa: CAISDEYTQYF
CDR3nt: TGTGCCATCAGTGACGAGTACACCCAGTACTTC

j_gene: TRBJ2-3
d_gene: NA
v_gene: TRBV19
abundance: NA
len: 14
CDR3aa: CASSIIGGQDTQYF
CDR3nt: TGTGCCAGTAGTATAATCGGCGGGCAAGATACGCAGTATTTT

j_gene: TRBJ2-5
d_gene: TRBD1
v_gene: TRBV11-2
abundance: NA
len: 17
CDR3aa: CASSLELGTGASETQYF
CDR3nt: TGTGCCAGCAGCTTAGAACTAGGGACAGGGGCTTCTGAGACCCAGTACTTC

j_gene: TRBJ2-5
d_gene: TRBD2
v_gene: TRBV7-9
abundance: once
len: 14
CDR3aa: CASSLAGGPGTQYF
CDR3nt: TGTGCCAGCAGCTTAGCGGGAGGGCCGGGGACCCAGTACTTC

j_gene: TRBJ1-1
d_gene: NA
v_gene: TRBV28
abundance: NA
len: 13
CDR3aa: CASLNSQNTEAFF
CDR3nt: TGTGCCAGCTTAAACAGCCAGAACACTGAAGCTTTCTTT

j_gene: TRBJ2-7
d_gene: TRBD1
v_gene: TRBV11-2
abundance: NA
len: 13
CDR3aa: CASSSDRGTEQYF
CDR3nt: TGTGCCAGCAGCTCCGACAGGGGTACCGAGCAGTACTTC

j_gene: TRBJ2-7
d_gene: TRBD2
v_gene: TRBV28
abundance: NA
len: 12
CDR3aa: CASGAGGGEQYF
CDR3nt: TGTGCCAGCGGGGCGGGAGGGGGAGAGCAGTACTTC

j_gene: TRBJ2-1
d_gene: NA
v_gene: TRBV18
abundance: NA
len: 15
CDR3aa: CASAREGGSYNEQFF
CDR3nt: TGTGCCAGCGCACGAGAGGGAGGCTCCTACAATGAGCAGTTCTTC

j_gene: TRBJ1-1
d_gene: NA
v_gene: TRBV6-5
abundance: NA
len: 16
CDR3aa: CASSYRRLTTNTEAFF
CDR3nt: TGTGCCAGCAGTTACAGGCGGCTGACGACGAACACTGAAGCTTTCTTT

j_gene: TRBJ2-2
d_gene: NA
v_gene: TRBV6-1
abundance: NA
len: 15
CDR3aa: CASSEYEDYTGELFF
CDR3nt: TGTGCCAGCAGTGAATATGAGGATTACACCGGGGAGCTGTTTTTT

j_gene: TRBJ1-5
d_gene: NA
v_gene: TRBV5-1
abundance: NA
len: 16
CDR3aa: CASSLGDSYSNQPQHF
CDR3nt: TGCGCCAGCAGCTTGGGCGACAGTTATAGCAATCAGCCCCAGCATTTT

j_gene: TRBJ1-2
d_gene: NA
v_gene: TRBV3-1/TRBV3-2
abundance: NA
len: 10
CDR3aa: CATGGRGYTF
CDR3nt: TGTGCCACCGGAGGGAGGGGCTACACCTTC

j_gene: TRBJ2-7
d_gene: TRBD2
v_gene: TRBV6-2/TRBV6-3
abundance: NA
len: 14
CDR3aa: CASSLAGGAYEQYF
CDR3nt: TGTGCCAGCAGTCTCGCGGGGGGGGCCTACGAGCAGTACTTC

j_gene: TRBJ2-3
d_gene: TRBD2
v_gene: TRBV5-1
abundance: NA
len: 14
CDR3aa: CASSLSGSKDTQYF
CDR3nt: TGCGCCAGCAGCTTAAGCGGGAGTAAGGATACGCAGTATTTT

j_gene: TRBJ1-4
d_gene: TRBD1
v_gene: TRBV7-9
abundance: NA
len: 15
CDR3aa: CASSLTGLANEKLFF
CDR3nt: TGTGCCAGCAGCTTGACAGGGCTGGCTAATGAAAAACTGTTTTTT

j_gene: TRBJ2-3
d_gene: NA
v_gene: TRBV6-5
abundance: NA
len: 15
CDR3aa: CASSYRLTRTDTQYF
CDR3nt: TGTGCCAGCAGTTACAGACTAACCCGCACAGATACGCAGTATTTT

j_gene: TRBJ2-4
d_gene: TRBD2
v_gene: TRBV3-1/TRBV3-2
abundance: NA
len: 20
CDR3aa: CASSLTSGRLRNLAKNIQYF
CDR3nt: TGTGCCAGCAGCCTCACTAGCGGGAGGCTTCGGAACCTAGCCAAAAACATTCAGTACTTC